The sequence of this T cell receptor beta chain was determined in a study of T cell responses to AZD1222 COVID-19 vaccine. Whole-study context: Second-dose intervals of approximately 4 or approximately 12 weeks were pooled.

General study points: Close to half of all spike-specific TCRs reportedly target regions of the variants that are unmutated. Spike-specific TCR breadth and depth went up after people got two AZD1222 doses. Donors were largely white British and mainly female; clonal diversity was possibly underestimated.

Assay: immunoSEQ multiplex PCR; the TCRdb copy retains only in-frame clones and omits some. The table has fewer than 130,000 clones, approximately 90% seen once; the top ten hold 1.5% to 2%. This CDR3 is 14 amino acids long. Germline V gives CDR1 MNHEY, CDR2 SMNVEV (reference sequence). Trimming removed 1 base at V and 1 base at J, with 4 bases between. Comments on this clone: Its antigen is undetermined.

This TCR was recovered from an adult in good health. The chain employs TRBV27 and TRBJ1-4; D gene ambiguous. This specimen was peripheral blood, taken on day 0 of AZD1222 vaccination. CDR3 protein: CASSLWGTNEKLFF. The CDR3 nucleotides are TGTGCCAGCAGTTTATGGGGAACTAATGAAAAACTGTTTTTT.